A selection of T cell receptor beta chains follows, all from one sample in a study of glioma-infiltrating T cells. TCRdb re-analysed the multiplex PCR reads in MiXCR, keeping a single row per CDR3 protein. The profile shows under 150,000 distinct CDR3 sequences, approximately 26% of them singletons. Sequencing was performed on glioma tissue, nonneoplastic brain tissue, or PBMCs (not recorded which). The receptors were sampled from a human donor with low-grade glioma or glioblastoma, undergoing nonglioma brain surgery, or in good health (not recorded which). The conserved cysteine and the conserved F or W are not part of the CDR3 here.

>TRBV24-1|TRBJ1-1
ATSDPQGGREEAF
>TRBV7-7|TRBJ1-1
ASSLTENTEAF
>TRBV20-1|TRBJ2-1
SAKRWVAGGNNEQF
>TRBV19|TRBJ2-4
ASSTDRSGNIQY
>TRBV6-6|TRBJ2-1
ASSLTSGGMCEQF
>TRBV10-3|TRBJ2-1
AISESESSYNEQF
>TRBV12-3/TRBV12-4|TRBJ2-3
ASSLAFASDTQY
>TRBV12-3/TRBV12-4|TRBJ2-5
ASSPSGGVETQY
>TRBV20-1|TRBJ1-1
SARRQGNTEAF
>TRBV7-9|TRBJ2-3
ASSLDRGLDTQY
>TRBV3-1|TRBJ2-3
ASSQRTDTQY
>TRBV2|TRBJ1-5
ASKVNGDRYQPQH